This T cell receptor beta chain emerged from a study of T cell responses to AZD1222 COVID-19 vaccine. Whole-study findings and limits: No day 14 peak samples; only post-peak repertoires were characterized. Spike-specific TCR depth and breadth grew after two AZD1222 doses. Mapped onto spike, vaccine-associated CD4 TCRs spanned it and were dominant at 160-218 and 743-854. Only a handful of AZD1222 recipients, roughly six in all, had baseline seropositivity.

Notes on this clone: Its antigen is currently unknown.

Assay used: immunoSEQ multiplex PCR; TCRdb lists only in-frame clones, some missing. The sample lists approximately 80,000 clones, just under 90% occurring once. This CDR3 spans 16 amino acids. Trimming took 1 base from V and 4 from J, leaving 14 bases between them. CDR1 and CDR2 (germline): LGHDT, YNNKEL (reference sequence). J is TRBJ2-1 and V is TRBV3-1 (or the pseudogene TRBV3-2); a possible D gene is TRBD2 (5 bases). This material consisted of peripheral blood, taken on day 0 of AZD1222 vaccination. The receptor was isolated from an adult in good health. CDR3 in amino acids: CASSQASFYFYNEQFF. In nucleotides, the CDR3 is TGTGCCAGCAGCCAAGCTAGCTTTTACTTTTACAATGAGCAGTTCTTC.